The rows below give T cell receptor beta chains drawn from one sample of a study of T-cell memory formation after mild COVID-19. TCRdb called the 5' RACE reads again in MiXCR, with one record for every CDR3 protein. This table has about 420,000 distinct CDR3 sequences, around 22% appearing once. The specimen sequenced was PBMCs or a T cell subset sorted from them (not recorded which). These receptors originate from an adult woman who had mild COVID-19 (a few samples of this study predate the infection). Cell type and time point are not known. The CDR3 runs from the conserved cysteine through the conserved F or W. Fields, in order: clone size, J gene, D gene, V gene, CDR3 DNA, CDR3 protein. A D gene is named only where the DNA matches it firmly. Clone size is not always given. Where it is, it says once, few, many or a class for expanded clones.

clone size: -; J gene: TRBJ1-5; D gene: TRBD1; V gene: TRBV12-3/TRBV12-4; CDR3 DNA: TGTGCCAGCAGTCCCGGGCAGGGGGCTCTGAATCAGCCCCAGCATTTT; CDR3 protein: CASSPGQGALNQPQHF
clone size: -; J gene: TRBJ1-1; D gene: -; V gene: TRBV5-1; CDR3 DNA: TGCGCCAGCAGCTTGGTGGCAGGGTCGGGAACTGAAGCTTTCTTT; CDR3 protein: CASSLVAGSGTEAFF
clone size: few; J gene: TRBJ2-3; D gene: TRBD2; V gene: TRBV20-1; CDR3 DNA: TGCAGTGCCCCGCGGCGGGAGCGGGCAGATACGCAGTATTTT; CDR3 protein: CSAPRRERADTQYF
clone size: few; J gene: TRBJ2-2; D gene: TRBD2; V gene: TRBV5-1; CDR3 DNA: TGCGCCAGCAGCCCTGACACTAGCGGGAGTACGAACACCGGGGAGCTGTTTTTT; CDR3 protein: CASSPDTSGSTNTGELFF
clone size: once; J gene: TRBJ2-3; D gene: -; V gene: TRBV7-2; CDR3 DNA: TGTGCCAGCAGCCCCTGGGAACTAGCAGACACAGATACGCAGTATTTT; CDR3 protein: CASSPWELADTDTQYF
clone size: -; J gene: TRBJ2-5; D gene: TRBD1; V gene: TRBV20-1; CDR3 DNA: TGCAGTGCCGGGACAGGGTGGGAAGAGACCCAGTACTTC; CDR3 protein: CSAGTGWEETQYF
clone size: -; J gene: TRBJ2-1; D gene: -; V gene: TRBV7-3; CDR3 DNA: TGTGCCAGCAGCTTCTTCCTAGCCCCGAGGAATGAGCAGTTCTTC; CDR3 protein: CASSFFLAPRNEQFF
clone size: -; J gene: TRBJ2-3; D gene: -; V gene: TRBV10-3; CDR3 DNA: TGTGCCATCAGTGAGTCGAAAAGGGGCGGGGGCCTGCAGGATACGCAGTATTTT; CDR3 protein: CAISESKRGGGLQDTQYF
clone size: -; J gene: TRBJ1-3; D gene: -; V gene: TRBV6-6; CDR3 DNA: TGTGCCAGCCGTCGGGACAACTCTGGAAACACCATATATTTT; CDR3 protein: CASRRDNSGNTIYF
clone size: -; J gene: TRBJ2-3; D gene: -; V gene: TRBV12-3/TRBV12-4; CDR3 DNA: TGTGCCAGCAGTCACCAAACAGGGAACACAGATACGCAGTATTTT; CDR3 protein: CASSHQTGNTDTQYF
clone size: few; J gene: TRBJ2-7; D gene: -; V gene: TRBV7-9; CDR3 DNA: TGTGCCAGCGGCTTGCGGGCTCTCGACGAGCAGTACTTC; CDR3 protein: CASGLRALDEQYF
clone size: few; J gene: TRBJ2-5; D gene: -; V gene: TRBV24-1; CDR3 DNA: TGTGCCACCAGTGAGGGTGGACAAGAGACCCAGTACTTC; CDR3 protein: CATSEGGQETQYF
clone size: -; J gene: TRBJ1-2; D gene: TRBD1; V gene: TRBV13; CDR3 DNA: TGTGCCAGCAGCAGGTACAGGGGGCCGAGTTACACCTTC; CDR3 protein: CASSRYRGPSYTF
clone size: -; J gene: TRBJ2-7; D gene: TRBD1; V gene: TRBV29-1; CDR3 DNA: TGCAGCGTTGAGGGGGGACAGGGAGCCTACGAGCAGTACTTC; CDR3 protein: CSVEGGQGAYEQYF
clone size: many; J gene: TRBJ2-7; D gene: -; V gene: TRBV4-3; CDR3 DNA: TGCGCCAGCAGCCAAGATCTTGGGAGCTACCCGGACTACGAGCAGTACTTC; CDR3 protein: CASSQDLGSYPDYEQYF
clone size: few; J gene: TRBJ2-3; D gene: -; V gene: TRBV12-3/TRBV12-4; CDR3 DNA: TGTGCCAGCAGTCCCAACCGGGCCACCTCCCAGTATTTT; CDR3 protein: CASSPNRATSQYF
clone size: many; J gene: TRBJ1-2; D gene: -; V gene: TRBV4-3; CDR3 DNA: TGCGCCAGCAGCCAAGCCGCCGGATTGACCTATATGGGCTACACCTTC; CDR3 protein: CASSQAAGLTYMGYTF